This TCR beta chain was recovered during a study of post-analysis software for immune sequencing data (dated by TCRdb to about 2015). Broadly, across the study: Relapsing-remitting, secondary progressive and progressive-relapsing multiple sclerosis were recorded as disease courses, and subtype annotation was lacking for some patients. The multiple sclerosis patient repertoires were compared with ten to eleven previously published healthy control repertoires from donors aged roughly 6 to 27 years. A subset of samples was prepared in parallel using single-end sample barcoding, then pooled and co-amplified after Illumina adapter ligation.

The study at large found these results: Normalized Chao1 diversity was significantly lower in multiple sclerosis patients than controls, suggesting substantial peripheral T-cell clonal expansion. Direct clustering with F measure showed strong co-clustering of samples prepared in the same batch, prompting a batch-effect correction. The multiple sclerosis patient group was slightly younger than the control group. Patients showed significantly higher frequencies than controls for several TRBV segments, among them TRBV5-6, TRBV5-1 and TRBV20-1.

Notes on this clonotype: The antigen it recognizes is unknown. There are no base qualities to consult, and no much larger clone falls within one base.

TCR beta repertoires were profiled from peripheral blood of roughly 13 young patients with multiple sclerosis to demonstrate the VDJtools post-analysis software. The multiple sclerosis patients were children and adolescents between roughly 6 and 16 years of age. Library preparation employed PCR. Sequencer: Illumina HiSeq 2500. To reduce PCR and sequencing biases, unique molecular identifiers were incorporated into the TCR beta cDNA libraries. Approximately 500,000 cDNA molecules were obtained per 1 to 10 million input T cells, so each molecule approximated one T cell. The patient libraries were prepared and sequenced with the same protocol used for the earlier healthy control dataset. Samples belonging to the same batch were prepared together, multiplexed and sequenced on a shared HiSeq lane. The authors' analysis ran thus. MIGEC handled the raw barcoded reads, throwing out single-read molecular identifier groups before consensus assembly and CDR3 extraction. VDJtools was used for post-analysis of the clonotype tables, and diversity was normalized by down-sampling every dataset to the size of the smallest sample. Repertoire overlap clustering matched CDR3 amino acid but not nucleotide sequences to correct batch-related cross-sample contamination. The raw public data were reprocessed by TCRdb itself: fastp quality trimming at Q25, MiXCR clonotype calling, in-frame beta chains only. Rows are combined by CDR3 protein, so each entry shows the most common genes and DNA. The V and J calls were determined by TCRdb, not by the authors. Counted in this sample were about 810,000 distinct CDR3 sequences; about 57% of them appeared once. In total, the top ten clones hold 4.6% of the sample.

The CDR3 starts with the cysteine, ends with the phenylalanine, and has 14 residues. Kept here is only the CDR3 DNA, which spans 42 bases and is read in frame from base 1. A distance of 15 bases separates the germline ends of V and J, which lose 10 bases and 2 bases respectively. CDR1 and CDR2, looked up from the germline V gene, are MNHEY and SVGAGI. This receptor was identified in a girl aged 10 to 17 with multiple sclerosis. Recombination joined TRBV6-5 with TRBJ1-5; the D gene is unclear. The specimen sequenced was blood. CDR3 protein: CATKRERGNQPQHF. The bases read TGTGCCACCAAGCGGGAGCGAGGCAATCAGCCCCAGCATTTT.